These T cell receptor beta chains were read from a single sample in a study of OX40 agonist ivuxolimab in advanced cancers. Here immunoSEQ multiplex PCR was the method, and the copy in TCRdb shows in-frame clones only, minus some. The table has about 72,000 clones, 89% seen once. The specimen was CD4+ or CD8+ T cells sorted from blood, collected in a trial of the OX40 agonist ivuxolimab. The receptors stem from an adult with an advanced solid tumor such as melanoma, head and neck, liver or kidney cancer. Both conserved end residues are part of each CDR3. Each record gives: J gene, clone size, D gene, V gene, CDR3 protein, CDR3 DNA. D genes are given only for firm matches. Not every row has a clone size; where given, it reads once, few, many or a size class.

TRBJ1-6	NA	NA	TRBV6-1	CASSVPTGTGSPLHF	TGTGCCAGCAGTGTTCCCACAGGGACCGGATCACCCCTCCACTTT
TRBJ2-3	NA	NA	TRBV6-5	CASSYSPNTDTQYF	TGTGCCAGCAGTTACTCGCCCAATACAGATACGCAGTATTTT
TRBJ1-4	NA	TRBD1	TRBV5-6	CASSLTRTGDEKLFF	TGTGCCAGCAGCTTAACAAGGACAGGGGATGAAAAACTGTTTTTT
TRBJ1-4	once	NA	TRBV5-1	CASSLLGATNEKLFF	TGCGCCAGCAGCTTGCTTGGGGCAACTAATGAAAAACTGTTTTTT
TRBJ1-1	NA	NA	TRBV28	CASSSSGGSGNTEAFF	TGTGCCAGCAGTTCCTCGGGGGGGAGTGGGAACACTGAAGCTTTCTTT
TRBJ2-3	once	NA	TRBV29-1	CSLRQASTDTQYF	TGCAGCTTGCGACAGGCTAGCACAGATACGCAGTATTTT
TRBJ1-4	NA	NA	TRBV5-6	CASSWHSLGGEKLFF	TGTGCCAGCAGCTGGCACAGCCTCGGGGGGGAAAAACTGTTTTTT
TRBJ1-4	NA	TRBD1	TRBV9	CASSANSGTGSNEKLFF	TGTGCCAGCAGCGCCAACTCAGGGACAGGGTCTAATGAAAAACTGTTTTTT
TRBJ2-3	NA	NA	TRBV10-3	CAISGQIPSTDTQYF	TGTGCCATCAGTGGGCAAATTCCTAGCACAGATACGCAGTATTTT
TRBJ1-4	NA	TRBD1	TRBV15	CATSRVNRGDGKLFF	TGTGCCACCAGCAGAGTCAACAGGGGAGACGGAAAACTGTTTTTT
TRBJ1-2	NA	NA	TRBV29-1	CSVNRGPVYGYTF	TGCAGCGTTAACCGCGGACCTGTCTATGGCTACACCTTC
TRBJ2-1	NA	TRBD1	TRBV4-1	CASSLAGTGTYNEQFF	TGCGCCAGCAGCCTTGCAGGGACAGGGACGTACAATGAGCAGTTCTTC
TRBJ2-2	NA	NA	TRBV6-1	CASRGAKTGELFF	TGTGCCAGCAGGGGGGCGAAGACCGGGGAGCTGTTTTTT
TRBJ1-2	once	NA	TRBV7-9	CASSRRGGYGYTF	TGTGCCAGCAGCCGACGGGGGGGATATGGCTACACCTTC
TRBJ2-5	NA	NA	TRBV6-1	CASSHRNYQETQYF	TGTGCCAGCAGTCACAGGAATTACCAAGAGACCCAGTACTTC
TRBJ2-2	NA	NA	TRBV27	CASSSANTGELFF	TGTGCCAGCAGTTCCGCGAACACCGGGGAGCTGTTTTTT
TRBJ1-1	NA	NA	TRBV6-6	CASSPRGSNTEAFF	TGTGCCAGCAGTCCACGGGGGTCGAACACTGAAGCTTTCTTT
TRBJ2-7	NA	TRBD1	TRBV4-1	CASSQESGTGGREQYF	TGCGCCAGCAGCCAAGAATCCGGGACAGGGGGAAGGGAGCAGTACTTC
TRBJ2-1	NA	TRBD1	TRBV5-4	CASSWAGTGRSRNEQFF	TGTGCCAGCAGCTGGGCCGGGACAGGCCGAAGTCGTAATGAGCAGTTCTTC
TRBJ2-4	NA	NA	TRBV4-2	CASSFDLEALAKNIQYF	TGTGCCAGCAGCTTCGACTTGGAGGCACTAGCCAAAAACATTCAGTACTTC
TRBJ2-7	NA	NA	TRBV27	CASSFTGSTYEQYF	TGTGCCAGCAGTTTTACAGGGTCTACCTACGAGCAGTACTTC